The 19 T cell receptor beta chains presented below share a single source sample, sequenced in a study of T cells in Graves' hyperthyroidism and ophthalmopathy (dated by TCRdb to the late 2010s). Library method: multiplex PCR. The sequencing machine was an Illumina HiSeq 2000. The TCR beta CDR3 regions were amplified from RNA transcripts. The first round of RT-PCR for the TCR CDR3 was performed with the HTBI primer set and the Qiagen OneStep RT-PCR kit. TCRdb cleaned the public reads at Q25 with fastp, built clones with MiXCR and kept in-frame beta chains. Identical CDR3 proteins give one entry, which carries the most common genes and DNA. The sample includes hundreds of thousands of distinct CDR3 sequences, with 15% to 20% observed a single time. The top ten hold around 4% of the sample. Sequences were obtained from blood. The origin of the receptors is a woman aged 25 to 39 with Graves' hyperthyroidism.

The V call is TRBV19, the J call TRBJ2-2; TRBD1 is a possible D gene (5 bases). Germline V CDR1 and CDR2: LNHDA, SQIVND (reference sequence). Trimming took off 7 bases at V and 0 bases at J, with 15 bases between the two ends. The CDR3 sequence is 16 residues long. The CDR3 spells CASNPWGRANTGELFF. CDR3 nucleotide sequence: TGTGCCAGTAACCCCTGGGGCAGGGCGAACACCGGGGAGCTGTTTTTT.

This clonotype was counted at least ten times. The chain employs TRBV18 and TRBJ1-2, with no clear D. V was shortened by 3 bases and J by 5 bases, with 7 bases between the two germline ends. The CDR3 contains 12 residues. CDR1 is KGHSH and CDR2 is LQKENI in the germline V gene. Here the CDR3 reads CASSPGSYGYTF. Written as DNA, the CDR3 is TGTGCCAGCTCACCGGGCAGTTATGGCTACACCTTC. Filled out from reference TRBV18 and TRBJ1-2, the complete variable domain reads NAGVMQNPRHLVRRRGQEARLRCSPMKGHSHVYWYRQLPEEGLKFMVYLQKENIIDESGMPKERFSAEFPKEGPSILRIQQVVRGDSAAYFCASSPGSYGYTFGSGTRLTVV.

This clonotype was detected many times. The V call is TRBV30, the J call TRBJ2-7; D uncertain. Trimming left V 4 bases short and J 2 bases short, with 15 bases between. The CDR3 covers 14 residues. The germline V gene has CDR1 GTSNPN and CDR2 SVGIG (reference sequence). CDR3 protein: CAWKVSPSTYEQYF. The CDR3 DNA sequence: TGTGCCTGGAAGGTTAGCCCTTCCACCTACGAGCAGTACTTC.

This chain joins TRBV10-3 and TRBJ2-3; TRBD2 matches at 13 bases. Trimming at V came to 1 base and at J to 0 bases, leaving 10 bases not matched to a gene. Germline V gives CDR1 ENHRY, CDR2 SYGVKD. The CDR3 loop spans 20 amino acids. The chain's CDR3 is CAISEWLTSGGITSTDTQYF. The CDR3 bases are TGTGCCATCAGTGAGTGGTTGACTAGCGGGGGGATCACTAGCACAGATACGCAGTATTTT.

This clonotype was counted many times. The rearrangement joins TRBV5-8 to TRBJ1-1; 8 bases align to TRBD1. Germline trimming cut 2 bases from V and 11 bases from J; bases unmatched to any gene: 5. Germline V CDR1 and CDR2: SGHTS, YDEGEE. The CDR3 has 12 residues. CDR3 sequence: CASSFRTGHAFF. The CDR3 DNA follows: TGTGCCAGCAGCTTTAGGACAGGGCACGCTTTCTTT.

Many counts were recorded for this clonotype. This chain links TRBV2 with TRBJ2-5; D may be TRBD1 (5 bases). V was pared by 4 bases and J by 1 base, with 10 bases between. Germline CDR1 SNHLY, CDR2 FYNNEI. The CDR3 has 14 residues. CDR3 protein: CASSGDRGQETQYF. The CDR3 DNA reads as TGTGCCAGCAGTGGTGACAGAGGCCAAGAGACCCAGTACTTC.

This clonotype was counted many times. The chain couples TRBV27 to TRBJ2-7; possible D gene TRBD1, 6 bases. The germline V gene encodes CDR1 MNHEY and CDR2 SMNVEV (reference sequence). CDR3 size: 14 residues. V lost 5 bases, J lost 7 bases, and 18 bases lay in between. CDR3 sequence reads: CASSLSTGMGEQYF. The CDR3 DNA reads TGTGCCAGCAGTCTCTCAACAGGGATGGGGGAGCAGTACTTC.

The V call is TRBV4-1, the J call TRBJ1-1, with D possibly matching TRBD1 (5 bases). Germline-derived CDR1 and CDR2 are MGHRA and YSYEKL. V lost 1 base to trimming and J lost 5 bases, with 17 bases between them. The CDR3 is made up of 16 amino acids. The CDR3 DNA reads TGCGCCAGCAGCCAAGGGCCCGGGGGAGTAGAGACTGAAGCTTTCTTT. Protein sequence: CASSQGPGGVETEAFF.

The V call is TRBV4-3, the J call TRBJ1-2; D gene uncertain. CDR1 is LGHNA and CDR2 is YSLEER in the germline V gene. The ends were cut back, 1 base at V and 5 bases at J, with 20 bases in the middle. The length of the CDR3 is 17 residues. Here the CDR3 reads CASSQAQSLTWEYGYTF. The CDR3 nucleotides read TGCGCCAGCAGCCAAGCCCAATCTCTGACCTGGGAATATGGCTACACCTTC.

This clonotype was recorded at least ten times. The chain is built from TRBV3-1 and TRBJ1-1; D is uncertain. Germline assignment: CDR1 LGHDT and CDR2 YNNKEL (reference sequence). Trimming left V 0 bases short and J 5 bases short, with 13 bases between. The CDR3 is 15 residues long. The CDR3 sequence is CASSQEIYSGTEAFF. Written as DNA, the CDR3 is TGTGCCAGCAGCCAAGAAATATATTCGGGTACTGAAGCTTTCTTT.

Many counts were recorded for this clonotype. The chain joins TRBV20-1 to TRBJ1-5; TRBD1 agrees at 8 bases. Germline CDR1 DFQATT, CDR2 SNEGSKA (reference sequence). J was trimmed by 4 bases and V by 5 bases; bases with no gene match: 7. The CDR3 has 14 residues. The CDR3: CSAYDRGSNQPQHF. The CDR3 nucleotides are TGCAGTGCTTACGACAGGGGTTCTAATCAGCCCCAGCATTTT.

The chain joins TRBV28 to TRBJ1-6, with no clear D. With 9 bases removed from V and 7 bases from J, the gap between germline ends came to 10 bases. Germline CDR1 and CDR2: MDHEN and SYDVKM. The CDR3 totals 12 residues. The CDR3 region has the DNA TGTGCCAGTGGGGTTCGGAATTCACCCCTCCACTTT. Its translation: CASGVRNSPLHF.

Here the CDR3 DNA reads TGCAGCGTTGATTGGGAAGAGAACACTGAAGCTTTCTTT. Amino acid sequence: CSVDWEENTEAFF. V and J are TRBV29-1 and TRBJ1-1; D is ambiguous. V was cut by 3 bases and J by 1 base, with 9 bases left in between. This CDR3 comprises 13 residues. Germline loops: CDR1 SQVTM, CDR2 ANQGSEA.

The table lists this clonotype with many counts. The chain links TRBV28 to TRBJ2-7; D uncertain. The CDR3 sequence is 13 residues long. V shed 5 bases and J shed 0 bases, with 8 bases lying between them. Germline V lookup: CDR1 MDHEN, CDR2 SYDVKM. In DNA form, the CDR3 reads TGTGCCAGCAGTACGCCTCTCTCCTACGAGCAGTACTTC. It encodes CASSTPLSYEQYF.

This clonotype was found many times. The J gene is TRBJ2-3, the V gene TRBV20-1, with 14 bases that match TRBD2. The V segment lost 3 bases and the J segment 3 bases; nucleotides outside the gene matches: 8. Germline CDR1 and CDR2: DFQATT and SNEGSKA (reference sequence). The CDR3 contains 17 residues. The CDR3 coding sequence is TGCAGTGCTAGTGCGGGACTAGCGGGAGAACGGACAGATACGCAGTATTTT. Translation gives CSASAGLAGERTDTQYF.

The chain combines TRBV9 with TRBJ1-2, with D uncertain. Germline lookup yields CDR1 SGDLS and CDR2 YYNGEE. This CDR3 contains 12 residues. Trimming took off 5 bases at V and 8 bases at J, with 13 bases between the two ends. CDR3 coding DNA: TGTGCCAGCAGTCATCCCTTAAGCGGCTACACCTTC. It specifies CASSHPLSGYTF.

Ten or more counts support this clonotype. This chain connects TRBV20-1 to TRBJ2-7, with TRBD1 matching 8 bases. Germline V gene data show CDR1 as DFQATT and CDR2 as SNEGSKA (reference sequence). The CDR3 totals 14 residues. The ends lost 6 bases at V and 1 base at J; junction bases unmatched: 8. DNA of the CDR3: TGCAGTGCCGAGGACAGGGTGTCTTCCTACGAGCAGTACTTC. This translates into CSAEDRVSSYEQYF.

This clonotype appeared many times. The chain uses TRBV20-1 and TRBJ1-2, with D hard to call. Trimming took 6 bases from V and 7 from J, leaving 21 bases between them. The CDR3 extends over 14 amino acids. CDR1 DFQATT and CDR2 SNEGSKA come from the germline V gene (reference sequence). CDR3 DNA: TGCAGTGCCAAAAGGGAGGGAGGAGGGTCTGGCTACACCTTC. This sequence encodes CSAKREGGGSGYTF.

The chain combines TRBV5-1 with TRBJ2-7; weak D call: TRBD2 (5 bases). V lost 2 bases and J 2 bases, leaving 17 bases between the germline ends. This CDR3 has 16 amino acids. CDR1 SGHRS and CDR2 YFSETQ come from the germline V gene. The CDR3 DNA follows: TGCGCCAGCAGCTTTGAAGGTTCAGTCGGGACCTACGAGCAGTACTTC. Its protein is CASSFEGSVGTYEQYF.